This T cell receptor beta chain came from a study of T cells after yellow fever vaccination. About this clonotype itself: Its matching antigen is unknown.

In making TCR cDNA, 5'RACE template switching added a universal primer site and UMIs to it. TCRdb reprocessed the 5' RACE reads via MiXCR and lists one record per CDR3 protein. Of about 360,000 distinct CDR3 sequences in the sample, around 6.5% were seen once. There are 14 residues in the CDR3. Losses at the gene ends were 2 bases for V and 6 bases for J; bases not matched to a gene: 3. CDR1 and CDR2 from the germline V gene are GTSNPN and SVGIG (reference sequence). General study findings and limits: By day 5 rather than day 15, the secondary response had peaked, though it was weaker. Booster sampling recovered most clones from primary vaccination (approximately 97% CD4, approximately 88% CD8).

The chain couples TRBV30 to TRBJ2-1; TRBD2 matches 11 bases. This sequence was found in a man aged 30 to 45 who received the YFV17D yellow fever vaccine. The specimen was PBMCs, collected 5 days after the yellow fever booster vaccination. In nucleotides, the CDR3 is TGTGCCTGGAGTTGGCTAGCGGGAGGCAATGAGCAGTTCTTC. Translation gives CAWSWLAGGNEQFF. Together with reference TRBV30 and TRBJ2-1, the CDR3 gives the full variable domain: SQTIHQWPATLVQPVGSPLSLECTVEGTSNPNLYWYRQAAGRGLQLLFYSVGIGQISSEVPQNLSASRPQDRQFILSSKKLLLSDSGFYLCAWSWLAGGNEQFFGPGTRLTVL.